These T cell receptor beta chains were read from a single sample in a study of cytomegalovirus exposure and HLA in healthy donors. Produced via immunoSEQ multiplex PCR; TCRdb's table is partial and in-frame only. This sample has approximately 150,000 clones, with over 80% found just once. The specimen sequenced was PBMCs. Source of these receptors: a male donor in good health and CMV-seronegative. The CDR3 runs from the conserved cysteine through the conserved F or W. The D gene is left open where the match is weak. Only part of the rows carry a size: once, few, many, or a class if the clone is expanded.

D,J,size,V,DNA,CDR3
-,TRBJ1-3,-,TRBV30,TGTGCCTGGAATTCCGGGACTCCTGGAAACACCATATATTTT,CAWNSGTPGNTIYF
TRBD1,TRBJ2-5,-,TRBV6-1,TGTGCCAGCATCCTCGGACAGGACCGAGAGACCCAGTACTTC,CASILGQDRETQYF
-,TRBJ1-2,-,TRBV13,TGTGCCAGCAGCTTAGAATCGCGGAAGACCTATGGAGGCTACACCTTC,CASSLESRKTYGGYTF
TRBD1,TRBJ1-4,-,TRBV4-3,TGCGCCAGCAGCCAAGAGTGGGTGGGACAGGGACGTGAAAAACTGTTTTTT,CASSQEWVGQGREKLFF
-,TRBJ1-3,-,TRBV6-5,TGTGCCACTCTGGTGGAGGGGAGAAACACCATATATTTT,CATLVEGRNTIYF
-,TRBJ2-2,-,TRBV9,TGTGCCAGCAGCCCCAGACATGCCGAGGGGGAGCTGTTTTTT,CASSPRHAEGELFF
-,TRBJ2-5,-,TRBV11-3,TGTGCCAGCAGCTTAGGGGCAGGTTTACAAGAGACCCAGTACTTC,CASSLGAGLQETQYF
TRBD1,TRBJ1-2,-,TRBV4-1,TGCGCCAGCAGCCAAGTACGGGACAGGAACTATGGCTACACCTTC,CASSQVRDRNYGYTF
TRBD1,TRBJ1-3,few,TRBV4-3,TGCGCCAGCAGCCACTACAGGGGCCCCGGGGACACCATATATTTT,CASSHYRGPGDTIYF
-,TRBJ2-3,-,TRBV19,TGTGCCAGTAGTTCGACACGGCTGGATACGCAGTATTTT,CASSSTRLDTQYF